This record concerns one T cell receptor beta chain sequence. As yet, its antigen is unknown. This record comes from a study of T cell repertoires in cytomegalovirus infection. TCRdb analysed the reads with MiXCR anew, one entry per CDR3 protein. This sample has 700,000 to 950,000 distinct CDR3 sequences, with about 33% found just once. The sample in question was cultured CD8+ T cells from PBMCs, obtained from culture after CMV antigen stimulation. This clonotype was sampled from a human donor in good health (CMV status not recorded). Some clones in this sample may be carry-over from other donors' samples.

CDR3 residues: CATSSPQGHYTEAFF. Written as DNA, the CDR3 is TGTGCCACCAGCAGCCCCCAGGGACATTACACTGAAGCTTTCTTT. The genes are TRBV15 and TRBJ1-1; D possibly corresponds to TRBD1 (6 bases). V lost 3 bases and J lost 3, with 14 bases in between. Per the germline V gene, CDR1 is LNHNV and CDR2 is YYDKDF (reference sequence). The CDR3 spans 15 residues.